This T cell receptor (beta chain) was observed in a study of OX40 agonist ivuxolimab in advanced cancers. Across the whole study: Patients were given ivuxolimab, an antibody that agonizes OX40 (CD134).

Study outcomes and limitations: CD4+ and CD8+ blood T cells expanded clonally by week 6 at 0.1 to 3.0 mg/kg.

This clone was seen only once. As yet, its antigen is unknown. This table comes from immunoSEQ multiplex PCR, and its TCRdb copy is limited to in-frame clones, with some not included. The sample lists some 19,000 clones, 83% occurring once. Germline V gene sequence: CDR1 SGDLS, CDR2 YYNGEE. V lost 4 bases to trimming and J lost 4 bases; unmatched junction nucleotides: 8. This CDR3 is built from 15 residues. This clonotype was sampled from an adult with an advanced solid tumor such as melanoma, head and neck, liver or kidney cancer. The rearrangement links TRBV9 to TRBJ1-1, with TRBD1 identical over 9 bases. Here the sequenced sample was CD4+ or CD8+ T cells sorted from blood, taken in a trial of the OX40 agonist ivuxolimab. CDR3 sequence reads: CASSRGTGSGTEAFF. The DNA for the CDR3 is TGTGCCAGCAGCAGAGGGACAGGGAGTGGCACTGAAGCTTTCTTT.